This record concerns one TCR beta chain sequence. Its antigen is not known. The controls, all healthy individuals, were blood bank volunteers in Maryland, USA. The cDNA was produced through 5'RACE with 10-nucleotide random UMIs. Each CDR3 protein gets one entry after TCRdb re-called the 5' RACE reads with MiXCR. The sample contains roughly 36,000 distinct CDR3 sequences, 7% to 8.5% of which appear only once. The entry originates in a study of neurological immune-mediated disorders. Whole-study results and caveats: Private repertoires in all groups were suggested by the absence of shared CDR3 amino acid sequences among expanded clones across subjects.

The CDR3 is 14 residues long. CDR1 is SGHRS and CDR2 is YFSETQ in the germline V gene. Trimming removed 5 bases at V and 1 base at J, with 9 bases between. The TCR was taken from a man in his fifties or sixties in good health. The material sequenced was CD4+ T cells from blood. The J gene is TRBJ1-4, the V gene TRBV5-1, with D uncertain. CDR3 residues: CASSFGGTNEKLFF. The CDR3 DNA reads TGCGCCAGCAGTTTCGGAGGAACTAATGAAAAACTGTTTTTT.